These 16 T cell receptor beta chains were all obtained from the same sample, sequenced in a study of vaccination effects on CD4 cells after COVID-19. For these receptors, no antigen is known. Only in-frame clones appear in the TCRdb table, and some are missing; sequencing was by immunoSEQ multiplex PCR. The sample lists tens of thousands of clones, 76% seen once, with roughly 2.8% in the top ten. Using viral peptide pools, the ViraFEST assay grew out antigen-specific CD4+ T cells prior to sequencing. With roughly 9 days of culture completed, CD4+ T cells were isolated. None of the vaccinated had previously contracted SARS-CoV-2, and their nucleocapsid antibodies tested negative. This material consisted of CD4+ T cells from PBMCs cultured with HCoV-NL63 spike peptides, taken before COVID-19 vaccination. These receptors all stem from a human donor who received a COVID-19 vaccine.

The sample holds a few counts of this clone. The gene calls are TRBV2 and TRBJ1-2; TRBD1 might be the D (5 bases). The CDR3 totals 15 residues. V dropped 5 bases and J dropped 0 bases, with 13 bases sitting between them. Looked up from germline, CDR1 is SNHLY and CDR2 is FYNNEI. The CDR3 spells CASSRTHPTNYGYTF. CDR3 DNA sequence: TGTGCCAGCAGTCGGACACATCCCACTAACTATGGCTACACCTTC. The full variable domain, rest sourced from reference TRBV2 and TRBJ1-2, is EPEVTQTPSHQVTQMGQEVILRCVPISNHLYFYWYRQILGQKVEFLVSFYNNEISEKSEIFDDQFSVERPDGSNFTLKIRSTKLEDSAMYFCASSRTHPTNYGYTFGSGTRLTVV.

The chain links TRBV19 to TRBJ2-5; TRBD1 aligns across 9 bases. Looked up from germline, CDR1 is LNHDA and CDR2 is SQIVND (reference sequence). After removal of 4 bases from V and 5 bases from J, the junction contained 5 bases not matched to a gene. The CDR3 is made up of 14 amino acids. Written as DNA, the CDR3 is TGTGCCAGTAGTAGGACAGGGGTCGGGGAGACCCAGTACTTC. Translated, it gives CASSRTGVGETQYF.

This chain joins TRBV7-2 and TRBJ2-2; weak D call: TRBD2 (5 bases). Germline V gene data show CDR1 as SGHTA and CDR2 as FQGNSA. This CDR3 spans 15 amino acids. The V end lost 3 bases, the J end lost 5 bases, and 13 bases lay between the germline ends. Here the CDR3 reads CASSLTQTGTGELFF. CDR3 DNA sequence: TGTGCCAGCAGCTTGACACAAACGGGAACCGGGGAGCTGTTTTTT.

This clone was observed once. J is TRBJ1-2 and V is TRBV6-5; D unclear. Per the germline V gene, CDR1 is MNHEY and CDR2 is SVGAGI. The CDR3 is 14 residues long. V lost 3 bases to trimming and J lost 5 bases, with 13 bases between them. CDR3 bases: TGTGCCAGCAGTTATACGGTCCAACGGTATGGCTACACCTTC. As protein: CASSYTVQRYGYTF.

This clone has only a few counts. The chain has TRBV6-2 or TRBV6-3 and TRBJ1-5; D is uncertain. V shed 5 bases and J shed 6 bases, with 17 bases lying between them. The CDR3 is 15 residues long. Looked up from germline, CDR1 is MNHEY and CDR2 is SVGEGT. The CDR3 DNA reads as TGTGCCAGCAGTGATTGGGGAGGGAAGAGTCAGCCCCAGCATTTT. Encoded protein: CASSDWGGKSQPQHF.

The rearrangement links TRBV18 to TRBJ2-7, with D possibly being TRBD1 (6 bases). CDR1 and CDR2 (germline): KGHSH, LQKENI. Between the trimmed V and J ends, which lost 6 bases and 5 bases, there was a span of 26 bases. The CDR3 runs to 17 residues. The CDR3 protein is CASSQNRVKGSGHEQYV. DNA of the CDR3: TGTGCCAGCTCGCAAAACAGGGTAAAGGGTTCAGGGCACGAGCAGTACGTC.

The chain links TRBV9 to TRBJ2-5, with a possible D match to TRBD1 (5 bases). The germline V and J ends were trimmed by 4 bases and 0 bases, with 10 bases remaining between them. CDR1 and CDR2 (germline): SGDLS, YYNGEE. CDR3 size: 14 residues. As DNA, the CDR3 is TGTGCCAGCAGCTACCGGACAAACCAAGAGACCCAGTACTTC. This sequence encodes CASSYRTNQETQYF.

The V and J genes are TRBV2 and TRBJ1-1; TRBD1 is a possible D gene (5 bases). Per the germline V gene, CDR1 is SNHLY and CDR2 is FYNNEI. The CDR3 has 17 amino acids. The V gene lost 7 bases and the J gene lost 6 bases, with 27 bases spanning the gap. The CDR3 DNA reads TGTGCCAGCAAATCAGGGACGGACCCCATTCAACGGGCTGAAGCTTTCTTT. It encodes CASKSGTDPIQRAEAFF. The full variable domain, rest sourced from reference TRBV2 and TRBJ1-1, is EPEVTQTPSHQVTQMGQEVILRCVPISNHLYFYWYRQILGQKVEFLVSFYNNEISEKSEIFDDQFSVERPDGSNFTLKIRSTKLEDSAMYFCASKSGTDPIQRAEAFFGQGTRLTVV.

The chain combines TRBV10-2 with TRBJ2-7, with 15 positions matching TRBD2. The CDR3 is 18 residues long. From germline, CDR1 is WSHSY and CDR2 SAAADI. Trimming removed 0 bases from V and 5 bases from J; junction bases left unmatched: 8. CDR3 DNA sequence: TGCGCCAGCAGTGAGTCTTGGGGACTAGCGGGGGGTACCAACGAGCAGTACGTC. Protein sequence: CASSESWGLAGGTNEQYV.

The V call is TRBV25-1, the J call TRBJ2-5; D tentatively fits TRBD1 or TRBD2 (6 bases each). The germline gives CDR1 MGHDK, CDR2 SYGVNS. Trimming stripped 8 bases from V and 2 bases from J, with 12 bases between. The CDR3 is 13 amino acids. DNA of the CDR3: TGTGCCAGCGTTGAGGGGGGTCAAGAGACCCAGTACTTC. Translated: CASVEGGQETQYF.

The rearrangement uses TRBV6-5 and TRBJ1-1, with D tentatively TRBD1 (5 bases). V gave up 0 bases and J gave up 6 bases, with 14 bases separating them. The CDR3 is made up of 15 amino acids. Germline V CDR1 and CDR2: MNHEY, SVGAGI. This CDR3 is CASSYSRGVRPEAFF. Written as DNA, the CDR3 is TGTGCCAGCAGTTACTCGAGGGGAGTCCGTCCTGAAGCTTTCTTT.

CDR3 residues: CASSLGRSYGYTF. In DNA form, the CDR3 reads TGTGCCAGCAGTTTAGGACGATCCTATGGCTACACCTTC. The V and J genes are TRBV12-3 or TRBV12-4 and TRBJ1-2; D is ambiguous. Deletions cut 1 base from V and 4 bases from J, with 7 bases between. This CDR3 is built from 13 residues.

The chain joins TRBV18 to TRBJ2-5; possibly TRBD1 for D (6 bases). The CDR3 covers 16 residues. Germline lookup yields CDR1 KGHSH and CDR2 LQKENI. Trimming pared 2 bases from V and 5 bases from J, leaving 18 bases between. In nucleotides, the CDR3 is TGTGCCAGCTCACCATACCGGGACACCCCGGGGGAGACCCAGTACTTC. Protein product: CASSPYRDTPGETQYF.

This chain links TRBV2 with TRBJ1-6; the D gene is possibly TRBD1 (6 bases). The CDR3 runs to 13 residues. V lost 9 bases and J lost 9, with 15 bases in between. CDR1 is SNHLY and CDR2 is FYNNEI in the germline V gene. The CDR3 loop reads CASHPGAGSPLHF. The CDR3 DNA sequence: TGTGCCAGTCATCCGGGGGCGGGTTCACCCCTCCACTTT. The variable domain in full, completed from reference TRBV2 and TRBJ1-6, reads EPEVTQTPSHQVTQMGQEVILRCVPISNHLYFYWYRQILGQKVEFLVSFYNNEISEKSEIFDDQFSVERPDGSNFTLKIRSTKLEDSAMYFCASHPGAGSPLHFGNGTRLTVT.

The chain has TRBV10-3 and TRBJ2-4; 11 bases fit TRBD2. The CDR3 is 18 amino acids. Germline assignment: CDR1 ENHRY and CDR2 SYGVKD. Trimming cost V 6 bases and J 0 bases; bases outside gene matches: 10. CDR3 DNA: TGTGCCATCAGCCTTGGGACTAGCGGAAAACTAGCCAAAAACATTCAGTACTTC. It is translated as CAISLGTSGKLAKNIQYF.

This clone occurred once. The chain is built from TRBV30 and TRBJ2-7; 8 positions agree with TRBD1. V shed 0 bases and J 3 bases; nucleotides not matched to a gene: 1. From germline, CDR1 is GTSNPN and CDR2 SVGIG (reference sequence). The CDR3 is 13 amino acids. CDR3 region: CAWSVGQGYEQYV. CDR3 bases: TGTGCCTGGAGTGTAGGACAGGGCTACGAGCAGTACGTC.